The clone carrying this TCR beta chain has only a few counts. Its matching antigen is unknown. TCRdb used MiXCR to reprocess the 5' RACE reads, holding one entry per CDR3 protein. The table has about 810,000 distinct CDR3 sequences, roughly an eighth seen once. These data are taken from a study of identical twins. Whole-study results and caveats: The models systematically underestimated how much out-of-frame TCR alpha was shared in monozygotic twins.

Trimming removed 5 bases from V and 8 bases from J, with 10 bases in between. This CDR3 has 12 amino acids. The germline V gene encodes CDR1 MNHEY and CDR2 SVGAGI. These sequences were also reported in another study, on yellow fever vaccine responses in identical twins.

The rearrangement joins TRBV6-5 to TRBJ2-1, with D possibly being TRBD2 (5 bases). The sequence came from a woman between 18 and 29 years old in good health. Source material: PBMCs. The DNA of the CDR3 is TGTGCCAGCAGTCCCGGACTTTATGAGCAGTTCTTC. Protein product: CASSPGLYEQFF.